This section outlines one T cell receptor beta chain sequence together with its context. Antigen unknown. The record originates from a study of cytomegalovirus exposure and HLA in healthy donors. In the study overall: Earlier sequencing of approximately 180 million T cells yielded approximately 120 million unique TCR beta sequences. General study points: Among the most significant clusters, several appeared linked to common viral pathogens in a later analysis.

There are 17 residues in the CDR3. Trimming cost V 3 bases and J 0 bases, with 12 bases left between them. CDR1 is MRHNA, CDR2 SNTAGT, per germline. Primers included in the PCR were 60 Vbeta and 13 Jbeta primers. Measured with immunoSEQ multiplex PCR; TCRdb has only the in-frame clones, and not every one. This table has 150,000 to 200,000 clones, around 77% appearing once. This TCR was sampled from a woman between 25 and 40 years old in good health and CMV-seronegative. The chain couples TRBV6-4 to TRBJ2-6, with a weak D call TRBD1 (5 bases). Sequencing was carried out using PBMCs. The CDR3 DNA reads TGTGCCAGCAGTGAAACAGGAGTTATCTCTGGGGCCAACGTCCTGACTTTC. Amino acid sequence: CASSETGVISGANVLTF.